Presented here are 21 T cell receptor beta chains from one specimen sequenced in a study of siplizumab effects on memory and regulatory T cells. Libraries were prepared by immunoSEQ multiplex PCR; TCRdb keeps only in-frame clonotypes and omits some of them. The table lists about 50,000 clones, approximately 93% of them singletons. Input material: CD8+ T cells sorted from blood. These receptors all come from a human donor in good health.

CDR3: CASSLGYPGQLNQPQHF. The CDR3 DNA reads TGTGCCAGCAGCTTAGGATATCCGGGACAGCTGAATCAGCCCCAGCATTTT. The chain employs TRBV7-9 and TRBJ1-5, with TRBD1 matching 7 bases. The trim removed 1 base at V and 4 bases at J, leaving 10 bases unmatched. This CDR3 is built from 17 residues. Per the germline V gene, CDR1 is SEHNR and CDR2 is FQNEAQ (reference sequence).

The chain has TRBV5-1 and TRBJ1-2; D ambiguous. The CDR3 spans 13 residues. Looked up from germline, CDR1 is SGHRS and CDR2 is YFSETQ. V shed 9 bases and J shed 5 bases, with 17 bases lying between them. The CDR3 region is CATATAAFYGYTF. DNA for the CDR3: TGCGCCACCGCAACAGCCGCGTTTTATGGCTACACCTTC.

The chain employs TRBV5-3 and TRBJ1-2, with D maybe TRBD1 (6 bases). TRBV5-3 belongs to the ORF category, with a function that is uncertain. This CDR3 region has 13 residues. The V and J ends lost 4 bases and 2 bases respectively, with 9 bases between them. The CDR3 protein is CARSPGQNYGYTF. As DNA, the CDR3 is TGTGCCAGAAGCCCTGGACAGAACTATGGCTACACCTTC.

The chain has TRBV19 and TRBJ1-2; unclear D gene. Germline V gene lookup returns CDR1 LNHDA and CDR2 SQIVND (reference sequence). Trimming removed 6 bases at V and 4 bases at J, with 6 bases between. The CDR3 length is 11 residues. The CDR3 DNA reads TGTGCCAGTAGGGCCGGCTATGGCTACACCTTC. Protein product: CASRAGYGYTF.

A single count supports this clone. The CDR3, as DNA: TGTGCCAGCAGCTCCCTAGCGGGAGCGGCCGGGGAGCTGTTTTTT. It translates to CASSSLAGAAGELFF. The gene calls are TRBV11-2 and TRBJ2-2; 10 bases fit TRBD2. CDR1 SGHAT and CDR2 FQNNGV come from the germline V gene. The V gene end was trimmed by 4 bases and the J gene end by 6 bases; junction bases not matched to a gene: 5. The CDR3 is 15 residues long.

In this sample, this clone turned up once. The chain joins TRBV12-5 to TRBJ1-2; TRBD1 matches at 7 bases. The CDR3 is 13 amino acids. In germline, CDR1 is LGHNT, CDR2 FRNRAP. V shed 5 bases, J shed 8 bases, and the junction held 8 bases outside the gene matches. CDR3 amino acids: CASGPLRQGGYTF. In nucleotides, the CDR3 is TGTGCTAGTGGTCCCCTCCGACAGGGCGGCTACACCTTC.

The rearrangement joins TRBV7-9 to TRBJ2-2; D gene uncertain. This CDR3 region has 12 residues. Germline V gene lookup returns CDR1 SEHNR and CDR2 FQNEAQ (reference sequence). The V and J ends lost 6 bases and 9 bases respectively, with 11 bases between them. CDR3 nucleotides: TGTGCCAGCAGTTTTCCCCTTCGGGAGCTGTTTTTT. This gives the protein CASSFPLRELFF.

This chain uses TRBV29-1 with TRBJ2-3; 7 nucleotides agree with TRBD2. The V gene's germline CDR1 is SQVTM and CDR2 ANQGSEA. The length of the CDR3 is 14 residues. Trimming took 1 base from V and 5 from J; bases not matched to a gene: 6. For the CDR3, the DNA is TGCAGCGTTGAAGCGGCGGGAGCCGGAGATACGCAGTATTTT. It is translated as CSVEAAGAGDTQYF.

CDR3 protein: CASSLFFADRPYEQYF. CDR3 nucleotide sequence: TGTGCCAGCAGTTTATTTTTTGCGGACCGACCCTACGAGCAGTACTTC. The chain combines TRBV27 with TRBJ2-7, with D unclear. Germline CDR1 and CDR2: MNHEY and SMNVEV (reference sequence). V dropped 1 base and J dropped 2 bases, with 15 bases sitting between them. The CDR3 totals 16 residues.

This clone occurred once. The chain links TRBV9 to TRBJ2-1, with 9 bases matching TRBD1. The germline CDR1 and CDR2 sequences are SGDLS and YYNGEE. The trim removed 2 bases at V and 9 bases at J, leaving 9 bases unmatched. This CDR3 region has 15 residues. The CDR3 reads CASSVSGTGTREQFF. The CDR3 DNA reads TGTGCCAGCAGCGTTTCCGGGACAGGGACTCGTGAGCAGTTCTTC.

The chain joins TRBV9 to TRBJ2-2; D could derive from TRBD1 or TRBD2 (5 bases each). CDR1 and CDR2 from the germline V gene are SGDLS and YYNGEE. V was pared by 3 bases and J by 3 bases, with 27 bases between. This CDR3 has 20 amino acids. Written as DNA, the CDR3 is TGTGCCAGCAGCGCCCACGTCCGACCCGGGACGGGGCAATACACCGGGGAGCTGTTTTTT. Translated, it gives CASSAHVRPGTGQYTGELFF.

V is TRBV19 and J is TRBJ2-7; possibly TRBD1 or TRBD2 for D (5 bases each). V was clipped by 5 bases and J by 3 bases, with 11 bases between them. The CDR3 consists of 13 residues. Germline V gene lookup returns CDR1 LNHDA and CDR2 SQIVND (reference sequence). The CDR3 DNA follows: TGTGCCAGTAGTCCCCGGGACGGCTACGAGCAGTACTTC. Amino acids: CASSPRDGYEQYF.

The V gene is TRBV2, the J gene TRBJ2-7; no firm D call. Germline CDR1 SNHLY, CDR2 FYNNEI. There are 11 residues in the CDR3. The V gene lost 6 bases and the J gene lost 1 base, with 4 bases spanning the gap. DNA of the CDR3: TGTGCCAGCAGGGTTTCCTACGAGCAGTACTTC. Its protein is CASRVSYEQYF. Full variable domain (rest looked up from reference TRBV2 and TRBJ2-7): EPEVTQTPSHQVTQMGQEVILRCVPISNHLYFYWYRQILGQKVEFLVSFYNNEISEKSEIFDDQFSVERPDGSNFTLKIRSTKLEDSAMYFCASRVSYEQYFGPGTRLTVT.

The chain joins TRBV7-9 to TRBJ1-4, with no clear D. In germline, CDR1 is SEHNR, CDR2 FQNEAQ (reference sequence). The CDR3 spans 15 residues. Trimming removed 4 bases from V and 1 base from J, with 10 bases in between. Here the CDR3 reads CASSSDWGTNEKLFF. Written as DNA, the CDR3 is TGTGCCAGCAGCTCAGATTGGGGAACTAATGAAAAACTGTTTTTT.

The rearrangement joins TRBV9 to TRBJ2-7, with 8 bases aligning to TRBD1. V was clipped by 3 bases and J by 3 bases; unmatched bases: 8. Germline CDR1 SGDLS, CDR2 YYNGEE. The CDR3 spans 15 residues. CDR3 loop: CASSATPGQVYEQYF. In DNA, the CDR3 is TGTGCCAGCAGCGCCACTCCGGGACAGGTCTACGAGCAGTACTTC.

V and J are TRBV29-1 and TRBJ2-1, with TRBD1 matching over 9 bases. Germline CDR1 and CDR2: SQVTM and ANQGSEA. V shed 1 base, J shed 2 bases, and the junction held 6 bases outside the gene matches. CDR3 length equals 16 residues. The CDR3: CSVEGDREFPYNEQFF. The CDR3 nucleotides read TGCAGCGTTGAAGGGGACAGGGAATTCCCCTACAATGAGCAGTTCTTC.

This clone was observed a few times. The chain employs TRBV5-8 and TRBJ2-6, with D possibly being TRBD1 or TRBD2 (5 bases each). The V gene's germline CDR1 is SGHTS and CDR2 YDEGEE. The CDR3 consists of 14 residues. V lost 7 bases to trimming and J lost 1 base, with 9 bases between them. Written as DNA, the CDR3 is TGTGCCAGCTCCGAGGGGTCTGGGGCCAACGTCCTGACTTTC. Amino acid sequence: CASSEGSGANVLTF.

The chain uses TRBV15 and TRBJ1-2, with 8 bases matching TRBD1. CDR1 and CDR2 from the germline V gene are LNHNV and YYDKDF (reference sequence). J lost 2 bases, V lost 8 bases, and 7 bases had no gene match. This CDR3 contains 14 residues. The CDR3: CATGQGWANYGYTF. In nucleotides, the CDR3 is TGTGCCACCGGACAGGGATGGGCAAACTATGGCTACACCTTC. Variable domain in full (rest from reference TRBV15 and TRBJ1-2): DAMVIQNPRYQVTQFGKPVTLSCSQTLNHNVMYWYQQKSSQAPKLLFHYYDKDFNNEADTPDNFQSRRPNTSFCFLDIRSPGLGDTAMYLCATGQGWANYGYTFGSGTRLTVV.

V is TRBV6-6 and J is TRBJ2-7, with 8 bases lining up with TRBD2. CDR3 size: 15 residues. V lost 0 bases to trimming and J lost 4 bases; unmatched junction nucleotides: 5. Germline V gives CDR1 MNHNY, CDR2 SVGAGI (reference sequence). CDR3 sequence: CASSYSSSGGYEQYF. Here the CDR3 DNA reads TGTGCCAGCAGTTACTCGTCCAGCGGGGGATACGAGCAGTACTTC.

CDR3 nucleotide sequence: TGTGCCAGCAGCTTACAGGTCCACGAGCAGTACTTC. Its protein product is CASSLQVHEQYF. V usage is TRBV11-2 and J usage is TRBJ2-7; D is undetermined. The CDR3 contains 12 residues. The germline V gene has CDR1 SGHAT and CDR2 FQNNGV. V was clipped by 2 bases and J by 5 bases, with 7 bases between them.

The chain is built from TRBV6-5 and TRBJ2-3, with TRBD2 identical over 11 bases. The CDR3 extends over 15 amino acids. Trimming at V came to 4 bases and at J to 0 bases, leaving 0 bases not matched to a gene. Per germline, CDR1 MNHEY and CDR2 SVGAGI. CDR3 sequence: CASSWTSGSTDTQYF. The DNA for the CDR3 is TGTGCCAGCAGTTGGACTAGCGGGAGCACAGATACGCAGTATTTT.